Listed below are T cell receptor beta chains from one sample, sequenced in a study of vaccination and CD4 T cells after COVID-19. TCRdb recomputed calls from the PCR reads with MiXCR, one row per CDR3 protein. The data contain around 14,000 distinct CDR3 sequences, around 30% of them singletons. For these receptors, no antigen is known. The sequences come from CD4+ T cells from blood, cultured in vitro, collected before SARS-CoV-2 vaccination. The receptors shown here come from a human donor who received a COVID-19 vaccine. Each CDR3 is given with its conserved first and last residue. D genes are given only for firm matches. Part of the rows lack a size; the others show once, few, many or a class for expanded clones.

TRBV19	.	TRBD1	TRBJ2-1	CASSIDYVRTGLNEQFF	TGTGCCAGTAGTATAGATTACGTTCGGACAGGGTTGAATGAGCAGTTCTTC
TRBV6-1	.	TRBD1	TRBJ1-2	CASSRSLSGQGGWGYTF	TGTGCCAGCAGTCGTTCCCTCTCGGGACAGGGAGGATGGGGCTACACCTTC
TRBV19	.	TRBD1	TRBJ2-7	CASSTDRDSYEQYF	TGTGCCAGTAGTACGGACAGGGACTCCTACGAGCAGTACTTC
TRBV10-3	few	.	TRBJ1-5	CAIRRDTHNQPQHF	TGTGCCATCAGACGGGACACCCACAATCAGCCCCAGCATTTT
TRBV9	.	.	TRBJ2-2	CASRAGSRATGELFF	TGTGCCAGCAGGGCGGGAAGCCGAGCCACCGGGGAGCTGTTTTTT
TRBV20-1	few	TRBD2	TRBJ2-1	CSARTRLAVNEQFF	TGCAGTGCCAGGACGAGGCTAGCGGTCAATGAGCAGTTCTTC
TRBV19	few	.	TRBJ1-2	CASNPRGTYGYTF	TGTGCCAGTAACCCTAGGGGGACCTATGGCTACACCTTC
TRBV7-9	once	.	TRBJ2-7	CASSYGDEQYF	TGTGCCAGCAGTTACGGGGACGAGCAGTACTTC
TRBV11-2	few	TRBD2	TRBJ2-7	CATGGGISSYEQYF	TGTGCCACCGGGGGGGGGATAAGCTCCTACGAGCAGTACTTC
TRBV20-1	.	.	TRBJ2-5	CSAGGNQETQYF	TGCAGTGCCGGGGGAAACCAAGAGACCCAGTACTTC
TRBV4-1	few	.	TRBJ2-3	CASSQSTWDTQYF	TGCGCCAGCAGCCAATCCACCTGGGATACGCAGTATTTT
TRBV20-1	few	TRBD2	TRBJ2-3	CSARVRRLAANTDTQYF	TGCAGTGCTAGAGTTAGAAGACTAGCCGCCAACACAGATACGCAGTATTTT
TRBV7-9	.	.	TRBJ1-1	CASSLITGIMNTEAFF	TGTGCCAGCAGCTTAATCACAGGGATTATGAACACTGAAGCTTTCTTT
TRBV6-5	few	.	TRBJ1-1	CASSYSSGETEAFF	TGTGCCAGCAGTTACTCTTCAGGGGAGACTGAAGCTTTCTTT
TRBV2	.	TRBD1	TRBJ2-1	CASSGRDRVTNEQFF	TGTGCCAGCAGTGGGAGAGACAGGGTAACCAATGAGCAGTTCTTC